This TCR beta chain was recorded in a study of control samples from healthy donors and cancer patients. Profiled with immunoSEQ multiplex PCR; TCRdb holds only in-frame clones, not every one. The repertoire has about 120,000 clones, around 89% of them found once; the top ten carry almost 40%. Germline CDR1 reads SQVTM; CDR2 reads ANQGSEA. The CDR3 consists of 12 residues. Sequencing was performed on blood. This chain links TRBV29-1 with TRBJ1-1; 12 bases fit TRBD1. The source is a man aged 50 to 59 in good health. The CDR3 spells CSGDRGRTEAFF. The CDR3 DNA follows: TGCAGTGGGGACAGGGGGCGAACTGAAGCTTTCTTT.